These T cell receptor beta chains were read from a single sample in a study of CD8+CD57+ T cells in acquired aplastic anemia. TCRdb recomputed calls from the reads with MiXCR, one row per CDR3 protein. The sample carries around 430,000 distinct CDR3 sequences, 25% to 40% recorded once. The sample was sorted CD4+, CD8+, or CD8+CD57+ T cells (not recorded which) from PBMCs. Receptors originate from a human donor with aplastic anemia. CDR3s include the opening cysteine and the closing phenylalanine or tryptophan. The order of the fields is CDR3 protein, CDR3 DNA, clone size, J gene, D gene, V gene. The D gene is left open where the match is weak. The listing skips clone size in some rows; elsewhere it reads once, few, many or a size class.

CTSSLYGYTF | TGTACCAGCAGCTTGTACGGCTACACCTTC | NA | TRBJ1-2 | NA | TRBV5-8
CASSPGRGPHEQYF | TGTGCCAGCAGTCCGGGACGGGGCCCCCACGAGCAGTACTTC | NA | TRBJ2-7 | NA | TRBV2
CSGDRGGDTEAFF | TGCAGCGGTGACAGGGGCGGTGACACTGAAGCTTTCTTT | many | TRBJ1-1 | TRBD1 | TRBV29-1
CASSPTSGPLYGYTF | TGTGCCAGCAGCCCTACATCGGGGCCACTCTATGGCTACACCTTC | few | TRBJ1-2 | NA | TRBV3-1
CASSAEPGTIYDEQFF | TGTGCCAGCAGCGCCGAACCGGGGACAATCTACGATGAGCAGTTCTTC | NA | TRBJ2-1 | NA | TRBV9
CASSYPSQRDEKLFF | TGTGCCAGCAGTTACCCGTCTCAACGAGATGAAAAACTGTTTTTT | NA | TRBJ1-4 | NA | TRBV6-5
CAGRRTDSPNQPQHF | TGTGCCGGCAGAAGGACGGATTCCCCCAATCAGCCCCAGCATTTT | NA | TRBJ1-5 | NA | TRBV12-3/TRBV12-4
CASSLHLAASYNEQFF | TGCGCCAGCAGCTTACATCTAGCGGCCTCCTACAATGAGCAGTTCTTC | few | TRBJ2-1 | TRBD2 | TRBV5-1
CASSVVSGRNEQFF | TGTGCCAGCAGCGTAGTATCGGGGAGGAATGAGCAGTTCTTC | NA | TRBJ2-1 | NA | TRBV9
CAWSRRVRTEAFF | TGTGCCTGGAGTCGGAGGGTAAGGACTGAAGCTTTCTTT | once | TRBJ1-1 | NA | TRBV30
CASSNTGGDQPQHF | TGTGCCAGCAGTAATACAGGGGGGGATCAGCCCCAGCATTTT | few | TRBJ1-5 | TRBD1 | TRBV6-1
CATTGTDNSPLHF | TGTGCCACAACCGGGACGGATAATTCACCCCTCCACTTT | many | TRBJ1-6 | NA | TRBV10-3
CASSQVGTVYEQYF | TGTGCCAGCAGCCAAGTCGGGACGGTATACGAGCAGTACTTC | many | TRBJ2-7 | NA | TRBV4-2
CAWSLGNALTF | TGTGCCTGGAGTTTAGGGAACGCCCTGACTTTC | NA | TRBJ2-6 | NA | TRBV30
CASSPGGLGGANVLTF | TGCGCCAGCAGCCCGGGGGGATTGGGCGGGGCCAACGTCCTGACTTTC | NA | TRBJ2-6 | TRBD2 | TRBV5-1
CASSPIRELCYTF | TGTGCCAGTAGCCCTATCAGGGAACTATGCTACACCTTC | NA | TRBJ1-2 | NA | TRBV19
CAISENSGTDTQYF | TGTGCCATCAGTGAGAATTCAGGCACAGATACGCAGTATTTT | many | TRBJ2-3 | NA | TRBV10-3
CASSLNGDMNTEAFF | TGTGCCAGCAGCTTGAACGGGGATATGAACACTGAAGCTTTCTTT | few | TRBJ1-1 | NA | TRBV5-5
CASSQDQGAGYGYTF | TGCGCCAGCAGCCAAGATCAGGGGGCGGGGTATGGCTACACCTTC | NA | TRBJ1-2 | TRBD1 | TRBV4-1
CSVYQTLRTEAFF | TGCAGTGTATACCAGACCCTCCGCACTGAAGCTTTCTTT | few | TRBJ1-1 | NA | TRBV20-1
CANSMGRLAGGPETQYF | TGTGCCAATAGTATGGGCCGACTAGCGGGGGGGCCGGAGACCCAGTACTTC | NA | TRBJ2-5 | TRBD2 | TRBV19
CASSDGATEAFF | TGTGCCAGTAGCGACGGAGCCACTGAAGCTTTCTTT | NA | TRBJ1-1 | NA | TRBV25-1
CASSKPGAYNEQFF | TGTGCCAGCAGCAAACCCGGCGCCTACAATGAGCAGTTCTTC | NA | TRBJ2-1 | NA | TRBV25-1
CASSEGLEISPLHF | TGCGCCAGCAGTGAGGGGCTGGAAATTTCACCCCTCCACTTT | many | TRBJ1-6 | NA | TRBV10-1
CAWKTGNYGYTF | TGTGCCTGGAAGACAGGAAACTATGGCTACACCTTC | few | TRBJ1-2 | NA | TRBV30
CATSDLGTDGYTF | TGTGCCACCAGTGATTTGGGTACAGATGGCTACACCTTC | NA | TRBJ1-2 | NA | TRBV24-1
CASSVGGPQETQYF | TGTGCCAGCAGCGTAGGTGGGCCTCAAGAGACCCAGTACTTC | many | TRBJ2-5 | NA | TRBV9
CASSLTSGRAVNEQFF | TGCGCCAGCAGCTTGACTAGCGGGAGGGCCGTAAATGAGCAGTTCTTC | few | TRBJ2-1 | TRBD2 | TRBV7-9
CASSEAGFTDTQYF | TGTGCCAGCAGTGAAGCTGGCTTTACAGATACGCAGTATTTT | many | TRBJ2-3 | NA | TRBV25-1
CASSEGLGQAGNTIYF | TGTGCCAGCAGTGAAGGCCTCGGACAGGCTGGAAACACCATATATTTT | NA | TRBJ1-3 | TRBD1 | TRBV16
CASSFGTAYEQYF | TGTGCCAGCAGTTTTGGGACAGCTTATGAGCAGTACTTC | NA | TRBJ2-7 | TRBD1 | TRBV12-3/TRBV12-4
CASSYLGETGDNSPLHF | TGTGCCAGCAGTTACCTAGGGGAAACGGGCGATAATTCACCCCTCCACTTT | few | TRBJ1-6 | NA | TRBV10-3
CASSPGGTGQPQHF | TGTGCCAGCTCACCGGGGGGGACCGGTCAGCCCCAGCATTTT | NA | TRBJ1-5 | NA | TRBV18
CSAKGDTEAFF | TGCAGTGCTAAGGGCGACACTGAAGCTTTCTTT | NA | TRBJ1-1 | NA | TRBV20-1
CSAPGTSGTRSEETQYF | TGCAGTGCTCCCGGGACTAGCGGGACCAGATCAGAAGAGACCCAGTACTTC | few | TRBJ2-5 | TRBD2 | TRBV20-1
CASSLRLAIQETQYF | TGTGCCAGCAGCTTGCGGCTAGCAATTCAAGAGACCCAGTACTTC | NA | TRBJ2-5 | NA | TRBV7-2
CASRGQGAEGNTIYF | TGTGCCAGCAGGGGGCAGGGGGCTGAAGGAAACACCATATATTTT | NA | TRBJ1-3 | TRBD1 | TRBV2
CASSRQGRSYEQYF | TGCGCCAGCAGCCGGCAGGGGCGCTCCTACGAGCAGTACTTC | many | TRBJ2-7 | NA | TRBV4-1
CATSDRTGGETQYF | TGTGCCACCAGTGATCGGACAGGGGGAGAGACCCAGTACTTC | many | TRBJ2-5 | TRBD1 | TRBV24-1
CASIQTRGAAQYF | TGTGCCAGCATCCAGACCCGGGGGGCGGCCCAGTACTTC | NA | TRBJ2-5 | NA | TRBV7-8
CASSLVTGPGGELFF | TGTGCCAGCAGCTTAGTTACGGGACCGGGCGGGGAGCTGTTTTTT | many | TRBJ2-2 | NA | TRBV7-6
CASSQTGTDNQPQHF | TGCGCCAGCAGCCAGACAGGGACAGACAATCAGCCCCAGCATTTT | many | TRBJ1-5 | TRBD1 | TRBV4-1
CASSPEVGDEAFF | TGTGCCAGCAGCCCCGAGGTAGGGGATGAGGCTTTCTTT | few | TRBJ1-1 | NA | TRBV7-2
CASSQAIYRGLSTGELFF | TGCGCCAGCAGCCAGGCAATATACAGGGGGCTGAGCACCGGGGAGCTGTTTTTT | few | TRBJ2-2 | TRBD1 | TRBV4-1
CASSEGSGSVNEQFF | TGTGCCAGCAGTGAAGGTAGCGGGAGTGTTAATGAGCAGTTCTTC | few | TRBJ2-1 | TRBD2 | TRBV6-1
CASSSSLRDRNSPLHF | TGTGCCAGCAGTTCTTCACTCCGGGACAGGAATTCACCCCTCCACTTT | few | TRBJ1-6 | TRBD1 | TRBV27
CSARQGTGYEQYF | TGCAGTGCTCGACAGGGGACTGGGTACGAGCAGTACTTC | NA | TRBJ2-7 | TRBD1 | TRBV20-1
CASSAATGVEGYTF | TGTGCCAGCAGTGCAGCGACAGGGGTTGAGGGCTACACCTTC | NA | TRBJ1-2 | TRBD1 | TRBV25-1
CAWIGLRAGELFF | TGTGCCTGGATTGGGCTGAGGGCCGGGGAGCTGTTTTTT | NA | TRBJ2-2 | NA | TRBV19
CSASNRVRDTEAFF | TGCAGTGCTAGTAACCGGGTACGGGACACTGAAGCTTTCTTT | few | TRBJ1-1 | NA | TRBV20-1
CASSLRTSGGVDTQYF | TGTGCCAGCAGCCTACGGACTAGCGGGGGTGTCGATACGCAGTATTTT | few | TRBJ2-3 | TRBD2 | TRBV5-6
CAISESTDTYGYTF | TGTGCCATCAGTGAGTCGACAGACACCTATGGCTACACCTTC | NA | TRBJ1-2 | NA | TRBV10-3
CASSLVTYEQYF | TGTGCCAGCAGCTTAGTTACCTACGAGCAGTACTTC | many | TRBJ2-7 | NA | TRBV7-2